This is a list of T cell receptor beta chains from one sample in a study of response to subunit inactivated influenza vaccine. TCRdb redid the calling of the RT-PCR reads with MiXCR, one entry per CDR3 protein. This table holds under 800,000 distinct CDR3 sequences, 11% to 15% found once. The specimen comprised PBMCs from blood, sampled around two weeks before vaccination. The receptors shown here come from a man aged 50 to 59 who received an inactivated influenza vaccine. The CDR3 runs from the conserved cysteine through the conserved F or W. A D gene is named only where the DNA matches it firmly. Size is omitted from some rows. Given values are once, few, many or a class for expanded clones.

v_gene	d_gene	abundance	j_gene	CDR3nt	CDR3aa
TRBV20-1	TRBD2	many	TRBJ2-7	TGCAGTGCTAGGGGACTAGCGGGATCCTACGAGCAGTACTTC	CSARGLAGSYEQYF
TRBV2	-	-	TRBJ2-6	TGTGCCAGCAGTGAGTGGCAGGTTGGGGCCAACGTCCTGACTTTC	CASSEWQVGANVLTF
TRBV20-1	-	few	TRBJ2-7	TGCAGTGCTATGGGGCGCTACGAGCAGTACTTC	CSAMGRYEQYF
TRBV7-2	TRBD1	few	TRBJ2-5	TGTGCCAGCAGCTTGAACAGGGGGCCTGAAGAGACCCAGTACTTC	CASSLNRGPEETQYF
TRBV29-1	-	-	TRBJ2-6	TGCAGCGTCGCCGACCTCTCTGGGGCCAACGTCCTGACTTTC	CSVADLSGANVLTF
TRBV7-9	TRBD1	once	TRBJ2-1	TGTGCCAGCAGCCCCCGGGACAGGGGGCGGAATGAGCAGTTCTTC	CASSPRDRGRNEQFF
TRBV20-1	TRBD2	-	TRBJ2-7	TGCAGTGCTAGAGAACTAGCGGGGCCCCGCTACGAGCAGTACTTC	CSARELAGPRYEQYF
TRBV29-1	-	-	TRBJ1-2	TGCAGCGTTGGGCAGGAGCTCTATGGCTACACCTTC	CSVGQELYGYTF
TRBV28	-	few	TRBJ2-2	TGTGCCAGCAGTTTTTTACAGCACACCGGGGAGCTGTTTTTT	CASSFLQHTGELFF
TRBV20-1	-	-	TRBJ2-7	TGCAGTGCTCGGCAGGCAGGGGTGGACGAGCAGTACTTC	CSARQAGVDEQYF
TRBV7-8	TRBD2	-	TRBJ2-3	TGTGCCAGCAGCTTAGTGGGGGGGGTCACAGATACGCAGTATTTT	CASSLVGGVTDTQYF
TRBV5-5	-	few	TRBJ2-7	TGTGCCAGCAGCTTGGCCGCAAGTCGCGAGCAGTACTTC	CASSLAASREQYF
TRBV15	TRBD1	few	TRBJ1-1	TGTGCCACCAGCAGAGATCACGGACAGGGGGCGGCTTTCTTT	CATSRDHGQGAAFF
TRBV4-3	-	-	TRBJ2-1	TGCGCCAGCAGCCAAGACCATCCGTCCTACAATGAGCAGTTCTTC	CASSQDHPSYNEQFF
TRBV6-1	-	many	TRBJ1-5	TGTGCCAGCACCCCGGGGGGTTGGACAGTCAATCAGCCCCAGCATTTT	CASTPGGWTVNQPQHF
TRBV7-8	TRBD1	-	TRBJ1-1	TGTGCCAGCAGCCGGGACAGGGAAGATGAAGCTTTCTTT	CASSRDREDEAFF
TRBV7-9	TRBD2	-	TRBJ2-7	TGTGCCAGCGTGACTAGCGGCTTTCTTTCCTACGAGCAGTACTTC	CASVTSGFLSYEQYF
TRBV29-1	-	-	TRBJ2-2	TGCAGCGCTAGCCGACTGCACACCGGGGAGCTGTTTTTT	CSASRLHTGELFF
TRBV28	-	few	TRBJ1-3	TGTGCCAGCAGCAAACGGTACACCATATATTTT	CASSKRYTIYF
TRBV29-1	-	many	TRBJ1-2	TGCAGCGTTGAAAAGGGAGGGTTCGGCTACACCTTC	CSVEKGGFGYTF
TRBV6-2/TRBV6-3	TRBD1	-	TRBJ1-1	TGTGCCAGCAGTTACAGGGGGCGCTTAGGCACTGAAGCTTTCTTT	CASSYRGRLGTEAFF
TRBV5-6	-	-	TRBJ2-7	TGTGCCAGCAGCTTGGCAGGCCTTGAGCAGTACTTC	CASSLAGLEQYF
TRBV6-2/TRBV6-3	-	-	TRBJ2-2	TGTGCCAGCAGTTACCCAAGGACAGGAACAAGCGGGGGAGACACCGGGGAGCTGTTTTTT	CASSYPRTGTSGGDTGELFF
TRBV7-2	-	few	TRBJ1-3	TGTGCCAGCAGCTTCTCCCTCGGTAACACCATATATTTT	CASSFSLGNTIYF
TRBV7-9	-	-	TRBJ2-5	TGTGCCAGCAGCTTCCCCCCCCTAGGGGACCAAGAGACCCAGTACTTC	CASSFPPLGDQETQYF
TRBV20-1	-	-	TRBJ1-1	TGCAGTGCTAGAGATGGCTCCTGGGGAACTGAAGCTTTCTTT	CSARDGSWGTEAFF
TRBV12-5	-	-	TRBJ1-2	TGTGCTAGTGGGCTCGGGGGAGGCTACACCTTC	CASGLGGGYTF
TRBV12-3/TRBV12-4	TRBD2	once	TRBJ2-5	TGTGCCAGCAGGATAGCGGGGGGGCCGCGGGAGACCCAGTACTTC	CASRIAGGPRETQYF
TRBV9	TRBD1	-	TRBJ2-1	TGTGCCAGCAGCATAAGGGGGCGAGAGTACTACAATGAGCAGTTCTTC	CASSIRGREYYNEQFF
TRBV9	TRBD1	few	TRBJ2-2	TGTGCCAGCAGCGTAGTATCCAGGGGGCGTCCCGGGGAGCTGTTTTTT	CASSVVSRGRPGELFF
TRBV20-1	TRBD1	-	TRBJ2-3	TGCAGTGCTAGTCGGACAGGCTTCCAGTATTTT	CSASRTGFQYF
TRBV6-5	-	-	TRBJ2-7	TGTGCCAGCAGTTCCACCCTATCCCCGAAGCAGTACTTC	CASSSTLSPKQYF
TRBV9	TRBD1	many	TRBJ2-1	TGTGCCAGCAGCCCTCGACAGGGGGCTGGTTTAAATGAGCAGTTCTTC	CASSPRQGAGLNEQFF
TRBV4-1	TRBD1	once	TRBJ2-1	TGCGCCGCCGGGACAGGCCTGTGGGAGCAGTTCTTC	CAAGTGLWEQFF
TRBV25-1	-	few	TRBJ2-1	TGTGCCAGCAGTTTAACACAGGGTAGCTCCTACAATGAGCAGTTCTTC	CASSLTQGSSYNEQFF
TRBV5-1	-	few	TRBJ2-3	TGCGCCAGCAGCCCGGGGGCAGGGACAGATACGCAGTATTTT	CASSPGAGTDTQYF
TRBV7-6	-	-	TRBJ2-1	TGTGCCAGCAGCCTAGCCGGGGCAGATGGCTACAATGAGCAGTTCTTC	CASSLAGADGYNEQFF
TRBV3-1	TRBD2	once	TRBJ2-2	TGTGCCAGCAGCCCCTTGTGCAGCGGGAGGTGGATTAACACCGGGGAGCTGTTTTTT	CASSPLCSGRWINTGELFF